This T cell receptor (beta chain) was identified during a study of spatial heterogeneity in lung cancer. Study summary: An average of more than ten raw reads was observed per unique TCR and UMI combination.

Described time point: blood at routine non-recurrence follow-up after resection. Unsorted samples of tumor, nontumor lung or frozen PBMC had their whole RNA sequenced. Unique molecular identifiers tagged every individual TCR cDNA molecule. TCRdb itself ran the 5' RACE reads through MiXCR, one entry per CDR3 protein. Seen here are 110,000 or so distinct CDR3 sequences, roughly a tenth observed once, and the top ten hold approximately 25%. Sequencing was performed on PBMCs, taken at follow-up. This clonotype originated in a female donor with early-stage non-small cell lung cancer.

CDR3 amino acids: CASSPLGPLKDTQYF. The CDR3, as DNA: TGTGCCAGCAGCCCCCTCGGGCCTCTTAAGGATACGCAGTATTTT. The rearrangement links TRBV7-2 to TRBJ2-3, with D hard to call. Germline-derived CDR1 and CDR2 are SGHTA and FQGNSA. Trimming took 5 bases from V and 6 from J, leaving 18 bases between them. The CDR3 loop spans 15 amino acids.